This T cell receptor beta chain was captured in a study of siplizumab effects on memory and regulatory T cells. The J segment lost 2 bases and the V segment lost 5 bases, leaving 3 bases of the junction unmatched. CDR1 and CDR2 from the germline V gene are PRHDT and FYEKMQ (reference sequence). The CDR3 spans 15 residues. Study conclusions and caveats: It seemed that naive T cells were more diverse than memory cells and were major contributors to the alloresponse.

Per individual sample, approximately 100,000 TCR templates were assayed. Sequencing was performed with immunoSEQ multiplex PCR; in TCRdb, only in-frame clones are kept and a portion is missing. In the table there are roughly 70,000 clones, roughly 93% of which are singletons. As regards this clone: What it binds is unknown.

The chain combines TRBV13 with TRBJ2-1, with 10 positions matching TRBD2. The clonotype originates from a human donor in good health. Specimen: CD8+ T cells sorted from blood. In DNA, the CDR3 is TGTGCCAGCAGCCCCACTAGCGGGACCTACAATGAGCAGTTCTTC. Its protein is CASSPTSGTYNEQFF.